This TCR beta chain is from a study of blood T cell repertoires in COVID-19. Looking at the study overall: There were acute and convalescent COVID-19 samples, and they came from the United States, Italy and Spain. Sources were T cells, B-cell-depleted T cells, or PBMCs; the material itself was cDNA or gDNA.

Authors' data handling: Using reference gene primer amplification, nucleated cell counts were estimated. Repertoires were generated with immunoSEQ multiplex PCR, while TCRdb's copy carries only in-frame clones and drops some. The V and J calls and clone size were taken over from that table, and D and trimming were inferred from the DNA. The sample contains 210,000 or so clones, about 90% of which appear only once. Germline V gives CDR1 MGHRA, CDR2 YSYEKL. Trimming took 7 bases from V and 4 from J, leaving 16 bases between them. CDR3 size: 14 residues. This receptor was taken from a woman in her 50s with acute or convalescent COVID-19. Specimen: peripheral blood. The chain links TRBV4-1 to TRBJ1-2; D remains ambiguous. The CDR3 loop reads CASTTLSFPYGYTF. CDR3 nucleotide sequence: TGCGCCAGCACTACTTTGAGCTTCCCCTATGGCTACACCTTC.